The 4 T cell receptor beta chains below come from one sample, sequenced in a study of vaccination and CD4 T cells after COVID-19. Antigens of these TCRs are unknown. Cultured CD4+ T cell DNA underwent sequencing with the Oncomine TCR Beta short-read assay. TCRdb used MiXCR to reprocess the PCR reads, holding one entry per CDR3 protein. The table includes about 19,000 distinct CDR3 sequences, 40% to 50% detected once. The treatment denotes: roughly 10-day PBMC culture with coronavirus spike peptide pools or control peptides (ViraFEST assay). The material was CD4+ T cells from blood, cultured in vitro, obtained before SARS-CoV-2 vaccination. These receptors were taken from a human donor who had recovered from COVID-19.

The chain carries TRBV28 and TRBJ2-5; 12 bases are a match to TRBD2. V lost 7 bases, J lost 3 bases, and 3 bases stayed unmatched. Germline V gene data show CDR1 as MDHEN and CDR2 as SYDVKM. This CDR3 is built from 14 residues. CDR3 DNA: TGTGCCAGCAACCCTAGCGGGAGGGAAGAGACCCAGTACTTC. This translates into CASNPSGREETQYF.

The rearrangement links TRBV25-1 to TRBJ2-3, with D perhaps TRBD2 (5 bases). There are 14 residues in the CDR3. Per germline, CDR1 MGHDK and CDR2 SYGVNS. Trimming shortened V by 2 bases and J by 2 bases, and 8 bases separated the two germline ends. DNA for the CDR3: TGTGCCAGCAGTGAAGGACTTTACACAGATACGCAGTATTTT. As protein: CASSEGLYTDTQYF.

The chain joins TRBV19 to TRBJ1-5; D call uncertain. CDR1 is LNHDA, CDR2 SQIVND, per germline (reference sequence). V shed 0 bases and J shed 9 bases, with 24 bases lying between them. The CDR3 totals 18 residues. CDR3: CASSIDHSPRASRAPQHF. DNA for the CDR3: TGTGCCAGTAGTATAGATCATTCCCCCCGGGCTTCTAGGGCGCCCCAGCATTTT.

The chain joins TRBV20-1 to TRBJ2-5; 7 bases align to TRBD2. V lost 1 base, J lost 0 bases, and 14 bases stayed unmatched. The germline V gene encodes CDR1 DFQATT and CDR2 SNEGSKA (reference sequence). This CDR3 has 18 residues. CDR3 loop: CSARGHRRGGTYQETQYF. The CDR3 coding sequence is TGCAGTGCTAGAGGGCATCGTCGCGGGGGAACATACCAAGAGACCCAGTACTTC.